These 17 T cell receptor beta chains originate from one sample sequenced in a study of siplizumab effects on memory and regulatory T cells. Only in-frame clones appear in the TCRdb table, and some are missing; sequencing was by immunoSEQ multiplex PCR. The table includes some 64,000 clones, around three quarters detected once. Sequenced material: memory CD4+ T cells sorted from blood. The source of these receptors is a human donor in good health.

The genes are TRBV5-1 and TRBJ1-2, with 8 bases matching TRBD1. The V gene end was trimmed by 0 bases and the J gene end by 9 bases; junction bases not matched to a gene: 10. The CDR3 has 15 residues. Germline V gene lookup returns CDR1 SGHRS and CDR2 YFSETQ. CDR3 in amino acids: CASSLGGQGRTSYTF. CDR3 sequence (DNA): TGCGCCAGCAGCTTGGGTGGACAGGGACGAACCAGCTACACCTTC.

This clone came up a few times. This sequence joins TRBV2 and TRBJ1-2; 9 nucleotides align to TRBD1. This CDR3 has 15 amino acids. V shed 1 base and J 4 bases; nucleotides not matched to a gene: 4. CDR1 and CDR2 (germline): SNHLY, FYNNEI. The CDR3 spells CASSEETGGAYGYTF. CDR3 DNA sequence: TGTGCCAGCAGTGAAGAAACAGGGGGCGCCTATGGCTACACCTTC. Full variable domain (remainder filled in from reference TRBV2 and TRBJ1-2): EPEVTQTPSHQVTQMGQEVILRCVPISNHLYFYWYRQILGQKVEFLVSFYNNEISEKSEIFDDQFSVERPDGSNFTLKIRSTKLEDSAMYFCASSEETGGAYGYTFGSGTRLTVV.

This chain uses TRBV5-5 with TRBJ1-2, with no clear D. Trimming removed 1 base at V and 6 bases at J, with 13 bases between. Germline assignment: CDR1 SGHKS and CDR2 YYEKEE (reference sequence). The CDR3 length is 14 residues. For the CDR3, the DNA is TGTGCCAGCAGCTTGTCCGTAGGGCGAGATGGCTACACCTTC. It is translated as CASSLSVGRDGYTF. The full variable domain, in which reference TRBV5-5 and TRBJ1-2 provide the parts outside the CDR3, is DAGVTQSPTHLIKTRGQQVTLRCSPISGHKSVSWYQQVLGQGPQFIFQYYEKEERGRGNFPDRFSARQFPNYSSELNVNALLLGDSALYLCASSLSVGRDGYTFGSGTRLTVV.

The chain carries TRBV9 and TRBJ2-2; TRBD1 might be the D (5 bases). The length of the CDR3 is 14 residues. The germline V and J ends were trimmed by 4 bases and 7 bases, with 14 bases remaining between them. Germline CDR1 reads SGDLS; CDR2 reads YYNGEE. The DNA for the CDR3 is TGTGCCAGCAGCCCACACAGGATCGGCGGGGAGCTGTTTTTT. Its protein product is CASSPHRIGGELFF.

This chain links TRBV5-5 with TRBJ1-5; 10 positions match TRBD1. There are 16 residues in the CDR3. Trimming cost V 4 bases and J 1 base; bases outside gene matches: 5. Germline CDR1 and CDR2: SGHKS and YYEKEE (reference sequence). CDR3 residues: CASSLDRGLSNQPQHF. In nucleotides, the CDR3 is TGTGCCAGCAGCCTGGACAGGGGGTTGAGCAATCAGCCCCAGCATTTT.

J is TRBJ2-2 and V is TRBV6-5, with D tentatively TRBD2 (5 bases). V was trimmed by 8 bases and J by 7 bases, leaving 17 bases between them. Looked up from germline, CDR1 is MNHEY and CDR2 is SVGAGI. This CDR3 is built from 14 residues. The CDR3 protein is CASLPSGSGGELFF. The CDR3 DNA reads TGTGCCAGCCTACCGTCGGGGTCCGGCGGGGAGCTGTTTTTT.

This clone was recorded a few times. This chain joins TRBV5-6 and TRBJ1-6; D possibly corresponds to TRBD1 (6 bases). CDR1 and CDR2 (germline): SGHDT, YYEEEE. V was cut by 4 bases and J by 7 bases, with 15 bases left in between. The CDR3 has 15 amino acids. In DNA, the CDR3 is TGTGCCAGCAGCGTGAGGGGGAGATGGAATTCACCCCTCCACTTT. As protein: CASSVRGRWNSPLHF.

As for this clone: The junction shows a germline mismatch at one end, possibly a read error. The gene calls are TRBV28 and TRBJ2-7; 11 nucleotides align to TRBD1. The V gene's germline CDR1 is MDHEN and CDR2 SYDVKM. This CDR3 region has 12 residues. The CDR3 sequence is CASSLVGQGDKF. In nucleotides, the CDR3 is TGTGCCAGCAGTTTAGTGGGACAGGGGGACAAATTC. Using reference TRBV28 and TRBJ2-7 for the parts outside the CDR3, the full variable domain is DVKVTQSSRYLVKRTGEKVFLECVQDMDHENMFWYRQDPGLGLRLIYFSYDVKMKEKGDIPEGYSVSREKKERFSLILESASTNQTSMYLCASSLVGQGDKFGPGTRLTVT.

The J gene is TRBJ2-2, the V gene TRBV9; TRBD2 agrees at 10 bases. CDR3 length: 17 amino acids. Germline CDR1 SGDLS, CDR2 YYNGEE. V trimming: 2 bases; J trimming: 4 bases; junction bases outside the gene matches: 8. CDR3 loop: CASSVDSGGHFTGELFF. As DNA, the CDR3 is TGTGCCAGCAGCGTCGATAGCGGGGGGCATTTCACCGGGGAGCTGTTTTTT. Combining the CDR3 with reference TRBV9 and TRBJ2-2 gives the whole variable domain DSGVTQTPKHLITATGQRVTLRCSPRSGDLSVYWYQQSLDQGLQFLIQYYNGEERAKGNILERFSAQQFPDLHSELNLSSLELGDSALYFCASSVDSGGHFTGELFFGEGSRLTVL.

This chain uses TRBV7-2 with TRBJ2-5, with 10 positions matching TRBD2. From germline, CDR1 is SGHTA and CDR2 FQGNSA. Losses at the gene ends were 5 bases for V and 2 bases for J; bases not matched to a gene: 8. This CDR3 contains 16 residues. In nucleotides, the CDR3 is TGTGCCAGCAGCAAAACTAGCGGGGCTGAACAAGAGACCCAGTACTTC. Translated: CASSKTSGAEQETQYF.

V gene TRBV19 combines with J gene TRBJ2-5; TRBD2 matches 12 bases. From germline, CDR1 is LNHDA and CDR2 SQIVND (reference sequence). V trimming: 5 bases; J trimming: 4 bases; junction bases outside the gene matches: 14. This CDR3 is 18 amino acids long. In DNA form, the CDR3 reads TGTGCCAGTAGTGAGCTACTAGCGGGGGGCGATTTGGGAGAGACCCAGTACTTC. Residues: CASSELLAGGDLGETQYF. Supplemented by reference TRBV19 and TRBJ2-5, the full variable domain reads DGGITQSPKYLFRKEGQNVTLSCEQNLNHDAMYWYRQDPGQGLRLIYYSQIVNDFQKGDIAEGYSVSREKKESFPLTVTSAQKNPTAFYLCASSELLAGGDLGETQYFGPGTRLLVL.

Note on this clone: Other DNA sequences of this sample code for an identical CDR3. This chain connects TRBV2 to TRBJ2-7; D is unresolved. CDR1 and CDR2 from the germline V gene are SNHLY and FYNNEI. V was trimmed by 5 bases and J by 1 base, leaving 9 bases between them. The CDR3 loop spans 13 amino acids. CDR3 sequence reads: CASSLRVSYEQYF. Here the CDR3 DNA reads TGTGCCAGCAGTCTAAGGGTGTCCTACGAGCAGTACTTC.

The rearrangement links TRBV28 to TRBJ2-6; D call uncertain. Germline V lookup: CDR1 MDHEN, CDR2 SYDVKM. The CDR3 loop spans 14 amino acids. Trimming removed 7 bases from V and 0 bases from J, with 7 bases in between. CDR3 sequence (DNA): TGTGCCAGCACACGGAGCTCTGGGGCCAACGTCCTGACTTTC. Translation gives CASTRSSGANVLTF.

The chain links TRBV6-6 to TRBJ1-5; D is perhaps TRBD1 (6 bases). The CDR3 contains 15 residues. CDR1 and CDR2 from the germline V gene are MNHNY and SVGAGI (reference sequence). Trimming cost V 6 bases and J 0 bases, with 12 bases left between them. The CDR3 region is CASRPTGISNQPQHF. CDR3 DNA sequence: TGTGCCAGCAGACCCACAGGGATTAGCAATCAGCCCCAGCATTTT.

The chain links TRBV6-6 to TRBJ1-2; the D is unclear. Trimming pared 7 bases from V and 1 base from J, leaving 13 bases between. CDR3 size: 14 residues. CDR1 is MNHNY and CDR2 is SVGAGI in the germline V gene (reference sequence). The CDR3 is CASTAAKHNYGYTF. The CDR3 nucleotides read TGTGCCAGCACCGCCGCCAAACATAACTATGGCTACACCTTC.

This chain joins TRBV28 and TRBJ1-2; D may be TRBD1 (5 bases). Germline V lookup: CDR1 MDHEN, CDR2 SYDVKM. The CDR3 loop spans 13 amino acids. V gave up 2 bases and J gave up 4 bases, with 8 bases separating them. CDR3 protein: CASSLPGLYGYTF. The CDR3 bases are TGTGCCAGCAGTTTACCAGGGCTCTATGGCTACACCTTC.

The chain employs TRBV6-5 and TRBJ1-1; D unclear. V was trimmed by 2 bases and J by 4 bases, leaving 11 bases between them. The CDR3 length is 14 residues. Germline V gene data show CDR1 as MNHEY and CDR2 as SVGAGI. The CDR3 is CASSYPGLGTEAFF. The CDR3 DNA follows: TGTGCCAGCAGTTACCCGGGTCTGGGCACTGAAGCTTTCTTT.